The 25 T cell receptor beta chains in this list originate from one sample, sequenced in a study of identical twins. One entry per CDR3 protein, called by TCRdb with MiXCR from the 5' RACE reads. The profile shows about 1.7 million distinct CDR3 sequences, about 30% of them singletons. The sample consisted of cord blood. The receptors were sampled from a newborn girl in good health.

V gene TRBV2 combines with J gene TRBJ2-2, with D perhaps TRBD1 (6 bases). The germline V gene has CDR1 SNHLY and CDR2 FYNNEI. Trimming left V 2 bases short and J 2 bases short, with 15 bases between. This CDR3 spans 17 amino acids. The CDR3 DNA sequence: TGTGCCAGCAGTGAAACCAGTGACAGGCCCAACACCGGGGAGCTGTTTTTT. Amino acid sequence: CASSETSDRPNTGELFF.

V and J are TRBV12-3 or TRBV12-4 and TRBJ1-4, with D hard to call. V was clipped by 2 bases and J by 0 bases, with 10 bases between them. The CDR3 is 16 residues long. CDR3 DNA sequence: TGTGCCAGCAGTTTACGGGCAGTTGCAACTAATGAAAAACTGTTTTTT. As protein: CASSLRAVATNEKLFF.

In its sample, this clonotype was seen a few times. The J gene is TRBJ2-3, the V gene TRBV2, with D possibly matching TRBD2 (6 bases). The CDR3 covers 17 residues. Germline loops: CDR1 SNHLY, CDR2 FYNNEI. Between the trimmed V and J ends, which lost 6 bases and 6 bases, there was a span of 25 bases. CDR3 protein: CASRDPSWRGLGDTQYF. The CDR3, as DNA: TGTGCCAGCAGGGACCCTAGCTGGCGGGGTCTAGGTGATACGCAGTATTTT. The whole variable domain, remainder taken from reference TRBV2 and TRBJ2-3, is EPEVTQTPSHQVTQMGQEVILRCVPISNHLYFYWYRQILGQKVEFLVSFYNNEISEKSEIFDDQFSVERPDGSNFTLKIRSTKLEDSAMYFCASRDPSWRGLGDTQYFGPGTRLTVL.

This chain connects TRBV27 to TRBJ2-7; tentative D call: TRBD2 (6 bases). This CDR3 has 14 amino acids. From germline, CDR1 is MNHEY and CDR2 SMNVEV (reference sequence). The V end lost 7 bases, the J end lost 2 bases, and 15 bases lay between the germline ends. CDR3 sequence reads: CASKSLGGTYEQYF. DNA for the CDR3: TGTGCCAGCAAGTCATTGGGGGGAACCTACGAGCAGTACTTC.

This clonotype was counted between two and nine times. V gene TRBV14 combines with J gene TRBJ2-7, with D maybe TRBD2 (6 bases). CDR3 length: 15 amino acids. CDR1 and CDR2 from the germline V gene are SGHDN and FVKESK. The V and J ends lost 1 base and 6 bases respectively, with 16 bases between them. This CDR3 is CASSQVPGALVEQYF. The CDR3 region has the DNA TGTGCCAGCAGCCAAGTTCCGGGAGCCCTAGTCGAGCAGTACTTC.

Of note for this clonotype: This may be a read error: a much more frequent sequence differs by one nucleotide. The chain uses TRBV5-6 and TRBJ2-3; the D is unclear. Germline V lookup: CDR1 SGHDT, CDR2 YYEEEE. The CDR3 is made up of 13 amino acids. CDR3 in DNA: TGCGCCAGCAGCGTGAAGGGATCAGATACGCAGTATTTT. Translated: CASSVKGSDTQYF.

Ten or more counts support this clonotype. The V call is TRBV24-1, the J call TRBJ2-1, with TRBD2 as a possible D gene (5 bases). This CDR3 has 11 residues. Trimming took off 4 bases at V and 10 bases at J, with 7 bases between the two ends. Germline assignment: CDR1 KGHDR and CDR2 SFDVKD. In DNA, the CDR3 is TGTGCCACCAGTGAATCGGGGGAGCAGTTCTTC. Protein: CATSESGEQFF.

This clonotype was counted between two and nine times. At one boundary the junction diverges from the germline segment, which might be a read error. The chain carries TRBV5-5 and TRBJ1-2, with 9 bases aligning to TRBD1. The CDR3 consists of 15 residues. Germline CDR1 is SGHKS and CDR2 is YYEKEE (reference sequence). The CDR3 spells CASSLTGGLGYGYTF. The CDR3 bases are TGTGCCAGCAGCTTAACAGGGGGCCTGGGCTATGGATACACCTTC.

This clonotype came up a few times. CDR3 DNA sequence: TGTGCCAGCAGCTCCAAGGGCGTGGGCACAGATACGCAGTATTTT. This encodes CASSSKGVGTDTQYF. The chain has TRBV7-2 and TRBJ2-3; no clear D. The CDR3 runs 15 residues. V lost 4 bases and J lost 1, with 12 bases in between. The germline V gene encodes CDR1 SGHTA and CDR2 FQGNSA. The full variable domain, its missing parts supplied by reference TRBV7-2 and TRBJ2-3, is GAGVSQSPSNKVTEKGKDVELRCDPISGHTALYWYRQSLGQGLEFLIYFQGNSAPDKSGLPSDRFSAERTGGSVSTLTIQRTQQEDSAVYLCASSSKGVGTDTQYFGPGTRLTVL.

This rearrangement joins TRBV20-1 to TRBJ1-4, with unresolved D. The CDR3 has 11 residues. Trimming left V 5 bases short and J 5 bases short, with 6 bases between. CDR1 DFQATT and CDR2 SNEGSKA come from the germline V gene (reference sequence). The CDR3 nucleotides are TGCAGTGCTCACGGGAATGAAAAACTGTTTTTT. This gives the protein CSAHGNEKLFF.

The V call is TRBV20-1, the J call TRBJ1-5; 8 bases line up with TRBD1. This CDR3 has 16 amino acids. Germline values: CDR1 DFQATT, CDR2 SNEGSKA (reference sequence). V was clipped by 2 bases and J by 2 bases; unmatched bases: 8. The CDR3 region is CSARYHRGARNQPQHF. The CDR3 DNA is TGCAGTGCTAGATACCACAGGGGGGCCCGCAATCAGCCCCAGCATTTT.

CDR3 in amino acids: CASSLVKGTDEQFF. The CDR3 nucleotides read TGTGCCAGCAGCTTAGTTAAGGGAACCGATGAGCAGTTCTTC. V is TRBV11-2 and J is TRBJ2-1; no clear D gene. Trimming stripped 1 base from V and 8 bases from J, with 12 bases between. The CDR3 runs to 14 residues. Germline V CDR1 and CDR2: SGHAT, FQNNGV.

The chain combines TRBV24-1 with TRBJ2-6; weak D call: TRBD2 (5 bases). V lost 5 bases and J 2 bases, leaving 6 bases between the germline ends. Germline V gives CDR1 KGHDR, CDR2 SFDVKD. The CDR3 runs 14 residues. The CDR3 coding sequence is TGTGCCACCAGTGCGGGAACTGGGGCCAACGTCCTGACTTTC. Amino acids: CATSAGTGANVLTF.

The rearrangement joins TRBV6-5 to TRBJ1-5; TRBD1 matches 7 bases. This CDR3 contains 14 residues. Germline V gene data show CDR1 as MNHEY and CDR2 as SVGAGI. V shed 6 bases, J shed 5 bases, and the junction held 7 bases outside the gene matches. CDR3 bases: TGTGCCAGCAGACTCGTACAGGGGTATCAGCCCCAGCATTTT. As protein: CASRLVQGYQPQHF.

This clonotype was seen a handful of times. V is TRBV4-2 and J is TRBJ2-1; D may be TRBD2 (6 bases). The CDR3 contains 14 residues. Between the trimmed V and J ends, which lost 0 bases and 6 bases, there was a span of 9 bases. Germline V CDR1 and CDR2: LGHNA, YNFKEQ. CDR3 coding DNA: TGTGCCAGCAGCCAAGACGCGGGGCCCAATGAGCAGTTCTTC. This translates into CASSQDAGPNEQFF.

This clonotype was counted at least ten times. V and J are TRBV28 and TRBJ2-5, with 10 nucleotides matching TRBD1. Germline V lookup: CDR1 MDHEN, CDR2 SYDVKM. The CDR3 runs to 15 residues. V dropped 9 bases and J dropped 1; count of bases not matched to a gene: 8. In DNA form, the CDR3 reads TGTGCCAGTTGGGACAGGGGTTTTTCCCAAGAGACCCAGTACTTC. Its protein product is CASWDRGFSQETQYF.

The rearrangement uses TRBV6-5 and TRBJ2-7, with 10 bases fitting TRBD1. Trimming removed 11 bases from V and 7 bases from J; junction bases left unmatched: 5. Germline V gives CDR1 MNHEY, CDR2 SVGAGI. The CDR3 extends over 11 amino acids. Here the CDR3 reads CAATGGREQYF. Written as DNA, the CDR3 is TGTGCCGCGACAGGGGGCAGGGAGCAGTACTTC.

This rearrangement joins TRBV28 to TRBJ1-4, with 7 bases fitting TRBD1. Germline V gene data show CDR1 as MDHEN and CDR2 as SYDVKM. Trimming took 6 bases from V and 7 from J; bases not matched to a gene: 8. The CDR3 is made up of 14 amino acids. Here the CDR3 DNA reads TGTGCCAGCAGGTCGACAGGGAGGGTTGAAAAACTGTTTTTT. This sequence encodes CASRSTGRVEKLFF.

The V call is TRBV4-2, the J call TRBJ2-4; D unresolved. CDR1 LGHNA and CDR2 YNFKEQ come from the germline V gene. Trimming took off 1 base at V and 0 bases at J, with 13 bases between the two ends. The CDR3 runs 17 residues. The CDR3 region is CASSQADRVLAKNIQYF. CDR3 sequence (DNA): TGTGCCAGCAGCCAAGCCGACCGAGTCTTAGCCAAAAACATTCAGTACTTC.

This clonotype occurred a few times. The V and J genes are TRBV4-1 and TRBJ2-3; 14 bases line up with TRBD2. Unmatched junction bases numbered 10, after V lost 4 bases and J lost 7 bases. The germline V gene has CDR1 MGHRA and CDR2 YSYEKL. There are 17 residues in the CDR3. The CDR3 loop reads CASSPVRLAGGPNTQYF. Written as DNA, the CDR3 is TGCGCCAGCAGCCCCGTGCGACTAGCGGGAGGGCCGAATACGCAGTATTTT.

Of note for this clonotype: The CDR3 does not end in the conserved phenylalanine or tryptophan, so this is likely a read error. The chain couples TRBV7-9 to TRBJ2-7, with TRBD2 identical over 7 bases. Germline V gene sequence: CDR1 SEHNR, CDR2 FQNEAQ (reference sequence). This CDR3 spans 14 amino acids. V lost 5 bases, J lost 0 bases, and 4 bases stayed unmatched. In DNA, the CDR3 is TGTGCCAGCAGCCCGGGGGACTACTCCTACGAGCAGTACTTA. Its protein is CASSPGDYSYEQYL.

The CDR3 region has the DNA TGCGCCAGCAGCTTGGGTCCCGGGGCTGGGGGCACTGAAGCTTTCTTT. As protein: CASSLGPGAGGTEAFF. The gene calls are TRBV5-1 and TRBJ1-1, with a weak D call TRBD1 (5 bases). Germline V gives CDR1 SGHRS, CDR2 YFSETQ. The V gene lost 0 bases and the J gene lost 4 bases, with 16 bases spanning the gap. The CDR3 is 16 residues long.

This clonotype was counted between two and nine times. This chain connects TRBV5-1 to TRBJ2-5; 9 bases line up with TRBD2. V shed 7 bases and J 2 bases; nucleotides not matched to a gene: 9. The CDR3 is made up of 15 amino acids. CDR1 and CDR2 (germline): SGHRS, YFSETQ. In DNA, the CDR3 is TGCGCCAGCTGTCTGAGACTAGCGGCTCAAGAGACCCAGTACTTC. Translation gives CASCLRLAAQETQYF.

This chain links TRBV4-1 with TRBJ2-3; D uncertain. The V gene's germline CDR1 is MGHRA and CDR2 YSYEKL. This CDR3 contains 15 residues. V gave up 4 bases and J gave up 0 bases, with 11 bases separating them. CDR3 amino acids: CASSRIDGSTDTQYF. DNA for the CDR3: TGCGCCAGCAGCCGCATCGACGGCAGCACAGATACGCAGTATTTT.

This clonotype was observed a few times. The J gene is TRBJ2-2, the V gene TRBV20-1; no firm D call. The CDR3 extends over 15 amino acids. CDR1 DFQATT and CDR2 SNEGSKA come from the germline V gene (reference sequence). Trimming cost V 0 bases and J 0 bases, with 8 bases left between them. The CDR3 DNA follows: TGCAGTGCTAGAGAAGGACGTTCGAACACCGGGGAGCTGTTTTTT. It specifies CSAREGRSNTGELFF.